The clone carrying this T cell receptor beta chain showed up just once. This specimen comes from a study of blood T cell repertoires in COVID-19. Study background: The United States, Italy and Spain supplied acute and convalescent COVID-19 samples. PBMCs, B-cell-depleted T cells, or T cells were the source of the cDNA or gDNA that made up the material.

Original handling: Amplification of reference gene primers was used by the study to estimate nucleated cell counts. Using immunoSEQ multiplex PCR, the repertoire was profiled, and TCRdb retains in-frame clones only, with some absent. The V and J calls and clone size were taken over from that table, and D and trimming were inferred from the DNA. The data show some 38,000 clones, roughly 78% seen once. This CDR3 is built from 17 residues. The germline gives CDR1 SGHTA, CDR2 FQGNSA. The J segment lost 1 base and the V segment lost 0 bases, leaving 5 bases of the junction unmatched. The sequencing sample was made of peripheral blood. The rearrangement joins TRBV7-2 to TRBJ2-5; TRBD2 agrees at 10 bases. The receptor was isolated from a man aged 70-80 years with acute or convalescent COVID-19. CDR3 loop: CASSLALAGVSQETQYF. CDR3 DNA sequence: TGTGCCAGCAGCTTAGCTCTAGCGGGAGTTAGCCAAGAGACCCAGTACTTC. The entire variable domain, with the rest obtained from reference TRBV7-2 and TRBJ2-5, is as follows: GAGVSQSPSNKVTEKGKDVELRCDPISGHTALYWYRQSLGQGLEFLIYFQGNSAPDKSGLPSDRFSAERTGGSVSTLTIQRTQQEDSAVYLCASSLALAGVSQETQYFGPGTRLLVL.